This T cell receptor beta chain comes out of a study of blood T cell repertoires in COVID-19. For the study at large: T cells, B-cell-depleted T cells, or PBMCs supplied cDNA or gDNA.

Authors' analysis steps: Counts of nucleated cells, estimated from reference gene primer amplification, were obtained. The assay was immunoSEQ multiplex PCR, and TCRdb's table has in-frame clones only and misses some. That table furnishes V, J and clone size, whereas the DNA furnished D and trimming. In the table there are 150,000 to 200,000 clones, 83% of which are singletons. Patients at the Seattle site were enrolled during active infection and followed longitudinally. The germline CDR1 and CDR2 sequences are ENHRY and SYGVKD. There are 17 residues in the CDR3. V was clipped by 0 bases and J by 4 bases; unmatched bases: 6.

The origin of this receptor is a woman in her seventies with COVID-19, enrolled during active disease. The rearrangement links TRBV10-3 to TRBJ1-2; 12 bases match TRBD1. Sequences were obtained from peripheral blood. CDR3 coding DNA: TGTGCCATCAGTGAGTCGAACAGGGGACAGGGGGCCTATGGCTACACCTTC. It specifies CAISESNRGQGAYGYTF.